One sample yielded the 21 T cell receptor beta chains listed below, sequenced in a study of T cells in Graves' hyperthyroidism and ophthalmopathy. Amplified TCR beta CDR3 regions derived from RNA transcripts. With the HTBI primer set, the TCR CDR3 went through a first round of RT-PCR. One entry per CDR3 protein, called by TCRdb with MiXCR from the multiplex PCR reads. This sample yields a few hundred thousand distinct CDR3 sequences, of which approximately 15% are seen a single time; 7.3% belongs to the top ten. The sample taken for sequencing was blood. The receptor source for this set is a woman between 25 and 40 years old with Graves' hyperthyroidism.

The V gene is TRBV12-3 or TRBV12-4, the J gene TRBJ1-5, with D possibly matching TRBD1 (6 bases). V was pared by 3 bases and J by 6 bases, with 18 bases between. This CDR3 region has 16 residues. The CDR3 DNA is TGTGCCAGCAGTTTCCGCGGGGGCGGGGGGCGTCAGCCCCAGCATTTT. Protein: CASSFRGGGGRQPQHF.

There are a few counts of this clonotype. The V gene is TRBV6-2 or TRBV6-3, the J gene TRBJ1-4; 9 bases map to TRBD1. J gave up 4 bases and V 5 bases, and 2 bases lay outside the gene matches. The CDR3 totals 14 residues. Looked up from germline, CDR1 is MNHEY and CDR2 is SVGEGT. CDR3: CASSGGQGNEKLFF. CDR3 nucleotide sequence: TGTGCCAGCAGTGGGGGACAGGGTAATGAAAAACTGTTTTTT.

A few counts support this clonotype. The chain recombines TRBV28 with TRBJ2-7; perhaps TRBD2 as D (6 bases). Trimming took 3 bases from V and 2 from J, leaving 17 bases between them. From germline, CDR1 is MDHEN and CDR2 SYDVKM. The CDR3 runs to 16 residues. This chain's CDR3 is CASSLAGGGWTYEQYF. In DNA, the CDR3 is TGTGCCAGCAGTTTGGCGGGTGGGGGGTGGACCTACGAGCAGTACTTC.

This clonotype occurred many times. The chain has TRBV2 and TRBJ2-3, with D perhaps TRBD2 (5 bases). The V end was cut by 8 bases, the J end by 0 bases, with 12 bases between. Germline CDR1 SNHLY, CDR2 FYNNEI. This CDR3 contains 14 residues. CDR3 sequence: CASSAWTSTDTQYF. The DNA of the CDR3 is TGTGCCAGCTCGGCGTGGACTAGCACAGATACGCAGTATTTT.

In this sample, this clonotype turned up a few times. The gene calls are TRBV29-1 and TRBJ2-1; D not certain. Looked up from germline, CDR1 is SQVTM and CDR2 is ANQGSEA. The CDR3 runs 14 residues. Deletions cut 4 bases from V and 0 bases from J, with 10 bases between. The CDR3 is CSVGLESSYNEQFF. Written as DNA, the CDR3 is TGCAGCGTTGGGTTAGAGAGCTCCTACAATGAGCAGTTCTTC.

This clonotype was seen ten or more times. The V gene is TRBV12-3 or TRBV12-4, the J gene TRBJ2-3; the match to TRBD1 covers 9 bases. J lost 0 bases, V lost 5 bases, and 3 bases had no gene match. The CDR3 has 15 amino acids. In DNA, the CDR3 is TGTGCCAGCAGTCAGGGACAGGGAAGCACAGATACGCAGTATTTT. It codes for CASSQGQGSTDTQYF.

The V call is TRBV5-6, the J call TRBJ2-7; D is perhaps TRBD2 (6 bases). The CDR3 is 15 amino acids. V was trimmed by 3 bases and J by 2 bases, leaving 15 bases between them. Germline V gene data show CDR1 as SGHDT and CDR2 as YYEEEE. The CDR3 is CASSSFRGGTYEQYF. CDR3 coding DNA: TGTGCCAGCAGCTCTTTTAGGGGAGGAACCTACGAGCAGTACTTC.

The table lists this clonotype with many counts. The chain carries TRBV5-1 and TRBJ2-3, with D uncertain. This CDR3 has 17 residues. V dropped 4 bases and J dropped 0 bases, with 18 bases sitting between them. Germline CDR1 SGHRS, CDR2 YFSETQ. CDR3 bases: TGCGCCAGCAGCCCCTTCCTAACTGGAACCAGCACAGATACGCAGTATTTT. It is translated as CASSPFLTGTSTDTQYF.

This clonotype was detected only a few times. This chain links TRBV28 with TRBJ2-7; D assignment may be TRBD1 or TRBD2 (6 bases each). Trimming shortened V by 3 bases and J by 4 bases, and 13 bases separated the two germline ends. Germline values: CDR1 MDHEN, CDR2 SYDVKM. The CDR3 is 14 amino acids. CDR3 coding DNA: TGTGCCAGCAGTTTTGGGGGGCGCAGGTACGAGCAGTACTTC. This sequence encodes CASSFGGRRYEQYF.

The V call is TRBV20-1, the J call TRBJ2-1; the match to TRBD2 covers 9 bases. V dropped 3 bases and J dropped 4; count of bases not matched to a gene: 7. Germline loops: CDR1 DFQATT, CDR2 SNEGSKA (reference sequence). The CDR3 is 15 amino acids. For the CDR3, the DNA is TGCAGTGCTAGGGTAGCGGGAGTCCAATACAATGAGCAGTTCTTC. It encodes CSARVAGVQYNEQFF.

Here the CDR3 DNA reads TGTGCCAGCAGTTGGGGTACGCGGGGGGGGGGACTAATGGATGAGCAGTTCTTC. It codes for CASSWGTRGGGLMDEQFF. The rearrangement links TRBV6-1 to TRBJ2-1; 9 nucleotides line up with TRBD2. This CDR3 has 18 amino acids. V shed 5 bases, J shed 8 bases, and the junction held 19 bases outside the gene matches. Germline V gives CDR1 MNHNS, CDR2 SASEGT.

Ten or more counts support this clonotype. V gene TRBV11-2 combines with J gene TRBJ2-2, with D perhaps matching TRBD1 (6 bases). Germline V gene lookup returns CDR1 SGHAT and CDR2 FQNNGV. The CDR3 is 15 residues long. V lost 4 bases to trimming and J lost 3 bases, with 12 bases between them. CDR3 in DNA: TGTGCCAGCAGCTCAGAACAGGGTTACACCGGGGAGCTGTTTTTT. As protein: CASSSEQGYTGELFF.

This clonotype was counted a few times. J is TRBJ2-5 and V is TRBV20-1, with TRBD2 matching 7 bases. V trimming: 4 bases; J trimming: 13 bases; junction bases outside the gene matches: 15. The V gene's germline CDR1 is DFQATT and CDR2 SNEGSKA (reference sequence). This CDR3 spans 13 amino acids. The CDR3 sequence is CSANAQREGELYF. CDR3 nucleotides: TGCAGTGCTAATGCCCAGCGGGAAGGGGAATTGTACTTC.

For this clonotype: This clone may be a read error of a much larger clone one base away. This rearrangement joins TRBV6-1 to TRBJ1-1; TRBD1 is a possible D gene (5 bases). The CDR3 length is 13 residues. Germline V CDR1 and CDR2: MNHNS, SASEGT. The V gene lost 8 bases and the J gene lost 7 bases, with 17 bases spanning the gap. CDR3 residues: CASRQQGGNEAFF. CDR3 nucleotide sequence: TGTGCCAGCCGGCAGCAGGGCGGGAATGAAGCTTTCTTT.

The sample holds many counts of this clonotype. V is TRBV28 and J is TRBJ1-5; D remains unclear. The V and J ends lost 10 bases and 4 bases respectively, with 20 bases between them. The CDR3 is made up of 15 amino acids. Germline V gives CDR1 MDHEN, CDR2 SYDVKM. Here the CDR3 reads CATYPPSGGNQPQHF. In nucleotides, the CDR3 is TGTGCCACCTATCCCCCCTCCGGAGGAAATCAGCCCCAGCATTTT.

This clonotype has at least ten counts. The chain joins TRBV20-1 to TRBJ2-5; the D is unclear. The V gene lost 1 base and the J gene lost 5 bases, with 8 bases spanning the gap. CDR1 and CDR2 from the germline V gene are DFQATT and SNEGSKA (reference sequence). The CDR3 consists of 12 residues. CDR3 sequence: CSARVSAETQYF. CDR3 sequence (DNA): TGCAGTGCTAGAGTATCAGCCGAGACCCAGTACTTC.

This clonotype was detected many times. The gene calls are TRBV12-3 or TRBV12-4 and TRBJ2-7; TRBD2 matches at 7 bases. With V trimmed by 3 bases and J by 3 bases, 5 bases remained unmatched. The CDR3 is 14 amino acids. CDR3 bases: TGTGCCAGCAGTTTTGAGCGGGGTGGCTACGAGCAGTACTTC. Its translation is CASSFERGGYEQYF.

The table lists this clonotype with many counts. The chain couples TRBV30 to TRBJ2-3; weak D call: TRBD2 (5 bases). Germline V CDR1 and CDR2: GTSNPN, SVGIG (reference sequence). The CDR3 sequence is 13 residues long. Trimming left V 4 bases short and J 0 bases short, with 8 bases between. The DNA for the CDR3 is TGTGCCTGGAATAGCGAAAGCACAGATACGCAGTATTTT. It is translated as CAWNSESTDTQYF.

This clonotype was counted many times. This chain uses TRBV3-1 with TRBJ2-1; D is possibly TRBD2 (5 bases). Germline V gene data show CDR1 as LGHDT and CDR2 as YNNKEL (reference sequence). Trimming removed 1 base at V and 3 bases at J, with 13 bases between. The CDR3 consists of 16 residues. The CDR3 DNA follows: TGTGCCAGCAGCCAAGGAGGGCGCCGCGGCTACAATGAGCAGTTCTTC. It encodes CASSQGGRRGYNEQFF.

This clonotype was counted ten times or more. The V call is TRBV20-1, the J call TRBJ2-7, with 11 bases matching TRBD2. This CDR3 is 15 amino acids long. V was pared by 0 bases and J by 5 bases, with 6 bases of the junction left unmatched. The germline V gene encodes CDR1 DFQATT and CDR2 SNEGSKA (reference sequence). CDR3 DNA: TGCAGTGCTAGAGACCCACTAGCGGGAGCTAACGAGCAGTACTTC. Translation: CSARDPLAGANEQYF.

Many counts were recorded for this clonotype. The chain carries TRBV28 and TRBJ2-1; 8 bases agree with TRBD2. Germline loops: CDR1 MDHEN, CDR2 SYDVKM. The CDR3 length is 16 residues. V shed 5 bases, J shed 5 bases, and the junction held 11 bases outside the gene matches. CDR3 in DNA: TGTGCCAGCAGTCCCCCGGGACTAGTTTTAGACAATGAGCAGTTCTTC. Translated, it gives CASSPPGLVLDNEQFF.